This TCR beta chain was recorded in a study of blood T cell repertoires in COVID-19. CDR1 is MNHEY and CDR2 is SMNVEV in the germline V gene (reference sequence). Trimming shortened V by 7 bases and J by 0 bases, and 12 bases separated the two germline ends. This CDR3 comprises 15 residues. Original processing methods: For nucleated cells, counts were estimated from reference gene primer amplification. Clones were sequenced by immunoSEQ multiplex PCR, and TCRdb holds only the in-frame ones, with some missing. V, J and clone size were drawn from that table, and D and trimming were deduced from the DNA. The sample lists tens of thousands of clones; approximately 86% were seen once.

The origin of this receptor is a man older than 75 with active or convalescent COVID-19. Specimen: peripheral blood. The chain uses TRBV27 and TRBJ1-4, with a possible D match to TRBD1 (5 bases). CDR3 nucleotide sequence: TGTGCCAGCACCCGGCAGGGCGCAACTAATGAAAAACTGTTTTTT. Residues: CASTRQGATNEKLFF.